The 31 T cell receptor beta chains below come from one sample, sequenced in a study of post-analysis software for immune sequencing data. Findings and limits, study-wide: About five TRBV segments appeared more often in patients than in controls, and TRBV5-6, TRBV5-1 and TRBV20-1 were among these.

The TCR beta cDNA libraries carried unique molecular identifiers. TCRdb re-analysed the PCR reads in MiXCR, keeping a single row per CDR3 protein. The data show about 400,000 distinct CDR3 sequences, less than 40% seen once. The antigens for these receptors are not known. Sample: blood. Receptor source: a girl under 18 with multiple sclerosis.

The CDR3 reads CASSLDLTGGGPTDTQYF. In nucleotides, the CDR3 is TGTGCCAGCAGCTTAGATCTGACTGGCGGGGGGCCAACAGATACGCAGTATTTT. The chain combines TRBV11-2 with TRBJ2-3; the match to TRBD2 covers 8 bases. Germline CDR1 reads SGHAT; CDR2 reads FQNNGV. This CDR3 spans 18 amino acids. V lost 0 bases, J lost 3 bases, and 11 bases stayed unmatched.

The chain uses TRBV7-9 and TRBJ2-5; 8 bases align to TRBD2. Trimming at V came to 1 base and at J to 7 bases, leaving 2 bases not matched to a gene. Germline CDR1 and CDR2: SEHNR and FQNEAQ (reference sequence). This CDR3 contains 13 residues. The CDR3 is CASSLEAGATQYF. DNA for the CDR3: TGTGCCAGCAGCTTAGAAGCGGGGGCGACCCAGTACTTC. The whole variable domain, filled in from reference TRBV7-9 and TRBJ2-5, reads DTGVSQNPRHKITKRGQNVTFRCDPISEHNRLYWYRQTLGQGPEFLTYFQNEAQLEKSRLLSDRFSAERPKGSFSTLEIQRTEQGDSAMYLCASSLEAGATQYFGPGTRLLVL.

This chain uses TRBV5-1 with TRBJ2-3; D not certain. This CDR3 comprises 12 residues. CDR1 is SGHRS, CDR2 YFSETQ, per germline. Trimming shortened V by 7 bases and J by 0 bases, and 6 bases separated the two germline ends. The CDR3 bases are TGCGCCAGCCGACAAAGCACAGATACGCAGTATTTT. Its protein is CASRQSTDTQYF.

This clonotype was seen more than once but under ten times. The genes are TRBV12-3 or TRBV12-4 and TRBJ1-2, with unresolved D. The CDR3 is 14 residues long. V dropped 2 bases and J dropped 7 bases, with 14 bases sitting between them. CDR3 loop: CASSLPLSRSGYTF. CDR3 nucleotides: TGTGCCAGCAGTTTACCCCTTTCGAGATCTGGCTACACCTTC.

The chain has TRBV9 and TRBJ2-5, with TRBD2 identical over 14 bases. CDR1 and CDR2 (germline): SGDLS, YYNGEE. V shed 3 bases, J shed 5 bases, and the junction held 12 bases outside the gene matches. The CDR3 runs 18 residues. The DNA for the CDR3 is TGTGCCAGCAGCGGGGGACTAGCGGGGGCCTTGGTTGAGGAGACCCAGTACTTC. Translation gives CASSGGLAGALVEETQYF.

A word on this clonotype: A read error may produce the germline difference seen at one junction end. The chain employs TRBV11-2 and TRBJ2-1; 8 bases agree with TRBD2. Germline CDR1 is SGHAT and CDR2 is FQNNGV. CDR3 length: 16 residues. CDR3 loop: CANSLAGQSGYNEQFF. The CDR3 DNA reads TGTGCCAACAGCTTAGCGGGGCAGTCAGGCTACAATGAGCAGTTCTTC.

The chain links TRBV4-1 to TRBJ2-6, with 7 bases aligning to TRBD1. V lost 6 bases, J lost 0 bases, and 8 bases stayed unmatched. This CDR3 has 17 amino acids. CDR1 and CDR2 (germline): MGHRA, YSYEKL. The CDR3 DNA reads TGCGCCAGCAGTATCCAGGGGGATCTCTCTGGGGCCAACGTCCTGACTTTC. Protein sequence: CASSIQGDLSGANVLTF.

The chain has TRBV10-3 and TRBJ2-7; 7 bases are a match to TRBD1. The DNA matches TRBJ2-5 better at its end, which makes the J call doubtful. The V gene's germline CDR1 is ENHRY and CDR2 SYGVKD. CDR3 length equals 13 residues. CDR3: CAIKDRNQETQYF. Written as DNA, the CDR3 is TGTGCCATCAAGGACAGGAACCAAGAGACCCAGTACTTC.

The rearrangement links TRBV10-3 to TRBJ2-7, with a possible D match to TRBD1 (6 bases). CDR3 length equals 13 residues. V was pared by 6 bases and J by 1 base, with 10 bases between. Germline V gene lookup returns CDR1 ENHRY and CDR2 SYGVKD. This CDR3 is CAISPDSSYEQYF. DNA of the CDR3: TGTGCCATCAGCCCGGACAGTTCCTACGAGCAGTACTTC.

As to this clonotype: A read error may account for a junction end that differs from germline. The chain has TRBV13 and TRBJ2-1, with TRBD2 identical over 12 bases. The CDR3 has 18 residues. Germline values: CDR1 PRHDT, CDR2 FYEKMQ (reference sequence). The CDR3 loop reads CASSSPLLTSGGWNERFF. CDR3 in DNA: TGTGCCAGCAGCTCCCCTCTTCTAACTAGCGGGGGGTGGAATGAGCGGTTCTTC.

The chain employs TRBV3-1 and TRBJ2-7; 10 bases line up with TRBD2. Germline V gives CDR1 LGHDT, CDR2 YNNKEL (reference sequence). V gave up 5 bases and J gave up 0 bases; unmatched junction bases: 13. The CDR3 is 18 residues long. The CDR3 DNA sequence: TGTGCCAGCAGCGTAGGACTAGCGGCCCATTTCAGCTCCTACGAGCAGTACTTC. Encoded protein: CASSVGLAAHFSSYEQYF.

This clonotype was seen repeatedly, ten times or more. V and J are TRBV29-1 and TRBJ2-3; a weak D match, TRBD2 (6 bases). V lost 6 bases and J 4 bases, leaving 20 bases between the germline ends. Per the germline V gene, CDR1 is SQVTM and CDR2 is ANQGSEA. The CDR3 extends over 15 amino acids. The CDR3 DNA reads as TGCAGCGTCTTGGGGGGTAGCGGCCTCCCAGATACGCAGTATTTT. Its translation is CSVLGGSGLPDTQYF.

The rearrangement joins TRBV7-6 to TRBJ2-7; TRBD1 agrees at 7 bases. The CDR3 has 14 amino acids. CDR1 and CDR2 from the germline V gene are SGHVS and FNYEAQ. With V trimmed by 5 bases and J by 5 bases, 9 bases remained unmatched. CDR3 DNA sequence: TGTGCCAGCAGCCCGGGGACAGAAGTCAACGAGCAGTACTTC. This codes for CASSPGTEVNEQYF.

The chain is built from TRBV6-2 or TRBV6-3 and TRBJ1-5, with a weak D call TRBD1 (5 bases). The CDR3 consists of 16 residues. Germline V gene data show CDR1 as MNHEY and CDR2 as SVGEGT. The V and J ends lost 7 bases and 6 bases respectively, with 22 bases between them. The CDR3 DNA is TGTGCCAGCACCCCTGATCTACGGGACCCTAGTCAGCCCCAGCATTTT. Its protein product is CASTPDLRDPSQPQHF.

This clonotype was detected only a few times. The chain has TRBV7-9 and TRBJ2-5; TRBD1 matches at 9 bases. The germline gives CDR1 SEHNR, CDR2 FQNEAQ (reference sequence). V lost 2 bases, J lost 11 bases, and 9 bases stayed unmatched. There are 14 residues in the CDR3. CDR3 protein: CASSLTSGQGRQYF. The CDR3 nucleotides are TGTGCCAGCAGCTTAACGTCGGGACAGGGTCGGCAGTACTTC.

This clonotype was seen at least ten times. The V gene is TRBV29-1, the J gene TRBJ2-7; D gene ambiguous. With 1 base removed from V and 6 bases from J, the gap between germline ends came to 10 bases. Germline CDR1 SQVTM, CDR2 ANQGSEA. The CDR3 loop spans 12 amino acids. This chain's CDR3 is CSVEVESVEQYF. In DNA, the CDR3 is TGCAGCGTTGAAGTCGAAAGTGTCGAGCAGTACTTC.

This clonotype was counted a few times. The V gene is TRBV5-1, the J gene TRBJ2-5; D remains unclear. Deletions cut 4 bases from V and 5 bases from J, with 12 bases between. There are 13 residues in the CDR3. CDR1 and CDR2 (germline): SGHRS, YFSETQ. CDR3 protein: CASSPSAGETQYF. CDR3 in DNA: TGCGCCAGCAGCCCCTCCGCCGGGGAGACCCAGTACTTC.

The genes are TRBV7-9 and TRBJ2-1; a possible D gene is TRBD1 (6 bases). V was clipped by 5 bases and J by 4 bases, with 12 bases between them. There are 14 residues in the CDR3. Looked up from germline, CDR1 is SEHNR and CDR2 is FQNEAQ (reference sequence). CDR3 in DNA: TGTGCCAGCAGCAGGTGGGACACGTACAATGAGCAGTTCTTC. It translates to CASSRWDTYNEQFF.

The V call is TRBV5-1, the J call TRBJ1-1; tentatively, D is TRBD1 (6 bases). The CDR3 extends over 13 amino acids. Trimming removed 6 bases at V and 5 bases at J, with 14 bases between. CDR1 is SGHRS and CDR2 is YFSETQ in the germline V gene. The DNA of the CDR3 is TGCGCCAGCACTTGGGCCCAGGGGACTGAAGCTTTCTTT. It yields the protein CASTWAQGTEAFF.

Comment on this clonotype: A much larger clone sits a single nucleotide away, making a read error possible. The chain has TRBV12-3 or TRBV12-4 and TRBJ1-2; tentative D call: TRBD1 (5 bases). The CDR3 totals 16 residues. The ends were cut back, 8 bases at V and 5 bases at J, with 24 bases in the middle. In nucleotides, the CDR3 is TGTGCCAGCCTACATGGAGATGGAAGGGGATTGTATGGCTACACCTTC. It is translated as CASLHGDGRGLYGYTF.

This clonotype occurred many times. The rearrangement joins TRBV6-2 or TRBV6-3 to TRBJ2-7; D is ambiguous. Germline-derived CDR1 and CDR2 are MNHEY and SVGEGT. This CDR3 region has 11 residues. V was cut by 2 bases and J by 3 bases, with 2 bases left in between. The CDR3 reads CASSYIYEQYF. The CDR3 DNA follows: TGTGCCAGCAGTTACATCTACGAGCAGTACTTC.

The CDR3 spells CASSLAGDGGTGELFF. The CDR3 DNA sequence: TGTGCCAGCAGCTTAGCGGGCGACGGGGGCACCGGGGAGCTGTTTTTT. The V call is TRBV7-9, the J call TRBJ2-2; the D gene is possibly TRBD2 (6 bases). Looked up from germline, CDR1 is SEHNR and CDR2 is FQNEAQ (reference sequence). The V end lost 0 bases, the J end lost 4 bases, and 12 bases lay between the germline ends. The CDR3 is made up of 16 amino acids.

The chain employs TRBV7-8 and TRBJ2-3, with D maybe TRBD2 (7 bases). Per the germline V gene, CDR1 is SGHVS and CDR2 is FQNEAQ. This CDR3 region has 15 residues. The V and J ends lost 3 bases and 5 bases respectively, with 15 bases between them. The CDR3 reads CASSFGAGEGDTQYF. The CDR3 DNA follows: TGTGCCAGCAGCTTCGGGGCAGGGGAGGGAGATACGCAGTATTTT.

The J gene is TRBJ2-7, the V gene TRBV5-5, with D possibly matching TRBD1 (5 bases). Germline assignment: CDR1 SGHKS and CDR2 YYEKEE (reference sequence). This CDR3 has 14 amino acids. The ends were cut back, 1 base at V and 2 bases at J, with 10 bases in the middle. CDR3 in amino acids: CASSLSQAPYEQYF. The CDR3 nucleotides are TGTGCCAGCAGCTTGTCACAGGCCCCCTACGAGCAGTACTTC. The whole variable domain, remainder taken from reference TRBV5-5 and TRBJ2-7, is DAGVTQSPTHLIKTRGQQVTLRCSPISGHKSVSWYQQVLGQGPQFIFQYYEKEERGRGNFPDRFSARQFPNYSSELNVNALLLGDSALYLCASSLSQAPYEQYFGPGTRLTVT.

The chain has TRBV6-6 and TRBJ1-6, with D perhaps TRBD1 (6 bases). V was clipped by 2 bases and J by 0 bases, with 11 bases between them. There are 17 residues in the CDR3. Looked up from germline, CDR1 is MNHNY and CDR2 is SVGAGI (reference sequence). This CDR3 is CASSYGGAGSYNSPLHF. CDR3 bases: TGTGCCAGCAGTTACGGGGGGGCAGGCTCCTATAATTCACCCCTCCACTTT.

CDR3 sequence (DNA): TGTGCCATCAGTGAGTCGGGCCAGGGAGCCGAAAAACTGTTTTTT. Encoded protein: CAISESGQGAEKLFF. The chain employs TRBV10-3 and TRBJ1-4, with D possibly TRBD1 on 5 matching bases. This CDR3 has 15 amino acids. CDR1 and CDR2 from the germline V gene are ENHRY and SYGVKD. V was cut by 0 bases and J by 8 bases, with 13 bases left in between.

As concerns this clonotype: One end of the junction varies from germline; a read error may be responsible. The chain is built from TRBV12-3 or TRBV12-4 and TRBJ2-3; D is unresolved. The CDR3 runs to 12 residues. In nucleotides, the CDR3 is TGTGCCAGCAGCGAGGTGGCAGATACGCGGTATTTT. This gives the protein CASSEVADTRYF.

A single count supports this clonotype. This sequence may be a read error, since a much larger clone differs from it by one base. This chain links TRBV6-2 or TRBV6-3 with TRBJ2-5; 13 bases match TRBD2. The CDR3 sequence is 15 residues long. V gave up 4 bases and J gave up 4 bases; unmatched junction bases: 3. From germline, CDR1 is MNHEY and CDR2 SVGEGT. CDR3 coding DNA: TGTGCCAGCAGTTTGACTAGCGGGGGGCCAGAGACCCAGTACTTC. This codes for CASSLTSGGPETQYF.

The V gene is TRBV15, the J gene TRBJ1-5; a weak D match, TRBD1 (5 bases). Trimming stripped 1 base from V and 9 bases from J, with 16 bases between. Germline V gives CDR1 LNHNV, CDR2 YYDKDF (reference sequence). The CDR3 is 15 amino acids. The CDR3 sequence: CATSRGQGIAAPQHF. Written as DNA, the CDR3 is TGTGCCACCAGCAGAGGTCAGGGTATTGCTGCGCCCCAGCATTTT.

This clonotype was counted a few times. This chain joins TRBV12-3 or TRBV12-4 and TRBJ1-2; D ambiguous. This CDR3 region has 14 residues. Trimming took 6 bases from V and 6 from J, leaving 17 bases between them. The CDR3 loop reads CASSPDGAMDGYTF. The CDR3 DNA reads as TGTGCCAGCAGCCCGGACGGAGCTATGGATGGCTACACCTTC.

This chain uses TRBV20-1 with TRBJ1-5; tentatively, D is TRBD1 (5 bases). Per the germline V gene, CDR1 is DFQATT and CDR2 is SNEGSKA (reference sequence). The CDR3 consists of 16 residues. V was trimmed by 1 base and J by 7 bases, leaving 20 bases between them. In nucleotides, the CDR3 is TGCAGTGCTAGAGCGGTTGGGGCGGTGGAGCAACAGCCCCAGCATTTT. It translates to CSARAVGAVEQQPQHF.